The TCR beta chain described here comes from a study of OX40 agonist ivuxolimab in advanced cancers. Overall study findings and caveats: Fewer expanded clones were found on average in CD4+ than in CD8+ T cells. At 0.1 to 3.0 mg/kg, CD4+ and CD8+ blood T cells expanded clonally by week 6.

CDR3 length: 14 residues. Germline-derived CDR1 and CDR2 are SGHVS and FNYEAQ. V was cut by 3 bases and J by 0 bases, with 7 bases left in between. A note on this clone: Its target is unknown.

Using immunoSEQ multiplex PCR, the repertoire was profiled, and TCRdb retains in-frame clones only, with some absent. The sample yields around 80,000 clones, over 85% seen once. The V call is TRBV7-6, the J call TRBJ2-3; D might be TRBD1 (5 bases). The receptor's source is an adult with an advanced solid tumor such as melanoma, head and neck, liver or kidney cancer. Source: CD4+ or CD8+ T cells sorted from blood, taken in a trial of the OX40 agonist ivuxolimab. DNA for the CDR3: TGTGCCAGCAGCTTGGGGCCGAGCACAGATACGCAGTATTTT. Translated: CASSLGPSTDTQYF.